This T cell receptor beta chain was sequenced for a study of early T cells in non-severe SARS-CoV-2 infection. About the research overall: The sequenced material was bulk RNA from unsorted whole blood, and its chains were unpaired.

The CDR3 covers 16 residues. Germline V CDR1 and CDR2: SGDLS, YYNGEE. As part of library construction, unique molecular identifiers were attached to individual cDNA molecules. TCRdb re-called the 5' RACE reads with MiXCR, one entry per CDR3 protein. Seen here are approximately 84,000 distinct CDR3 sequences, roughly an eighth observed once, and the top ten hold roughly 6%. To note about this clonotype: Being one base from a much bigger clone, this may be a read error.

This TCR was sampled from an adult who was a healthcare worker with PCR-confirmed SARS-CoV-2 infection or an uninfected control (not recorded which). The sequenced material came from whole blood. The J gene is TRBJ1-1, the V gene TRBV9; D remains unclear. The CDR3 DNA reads TGTGTCAGCAGCTCCAGTCTCAAGGGATCCTCGGCTGAAGCTTTCTTT. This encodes CVSSSSLKGSSAEAFF.